The TCR beta chain described here comes from a study of T cell responses to AZD1222 COVID-19 vaccine (dated by TCRdb to the early 2020s). Notes on the research overall: AZD1222 recipients whose second dose came at about 4 weeks and those whose second dose came at about 12 weeks were combined into one group, since spike-specific TCR depth and breadth did not differ between the two schedules. Trial participants were enrolled by age into subgroups of 18-55, 56-69 and 70-plus years, and around 150, 29 and 61 TCR-sequenced participants, respectively, were included in these subgroups. TCR sequencing was performed for more than 230 trial participants, of whom 207 were given two doses of AZD1222 and around 25 were given two doses of MenACWY control vaccine.

Explained via the paper, the time point label denotes: baseline before first vaccination. The vaccinee samples were drawn from two UK trials, COV001 and COV002, one of which was a single-blind randomized controlled phase 2/3 trial testing AZD1222 (ChAdOx1 nCoV-19) in healthy adults. Trial participant PBMC samples were collected at day 0 and day 28 after the second dose for TCRbeta chain sequencing. The CDR3 regions of human TCRbeta chains were analyzed by immunosequencing. As for the original processing: Repertoire TCRs were checked for matches against a reference library of SARS-CoV-2-specific TCRs that had been generated using the MIRA antigen-specificity platform. Breadth meant the fraction of unique TCRs that were SARS-CoV-2-associated, whereas depth meant the fraction of total T cells that were SARS-CoV-2-associated. Each spike-specific TCR was assigned to its reactive spike region and to a CD4 or CD8 class using the MIRA data. Log10-transformed breadth and depth values were compared by one-way ANOVA with Sidak's multiple comparisons tests. TCRdb mirrors the immuneACCESS table, restricted to in-frame sequences. Some clones are absent from its copies; in checked studies, under half trace to an unresolved V gene, and the reason for the others is unknown. Clonal size and the V and J genes are those of that table, whereas D and trimming came from the DNA. The table for this sample lists under 150,000 clones; 80% to 90% of them were counted only once. Approximately 5.7% of the sample goes to the ten largest clones.

Comments on this clone: Its target antigen remains unknown. There are no base qualities to consult, and no much larger clone falls within one base.

The paper as a whole reports these results and caveats: In the small 56-69-year group, the increase in depth fell short of significance, most likely because of low power. No day 14 peak-response samples were available, so repertoires were characterized only after the peak T cell response. Participants were mostly white British, with more females than males. The authors suggested clonal diversity may have been underestimated. Reportedly, close to half of the unique spike-specific TCRs recognized epitopes lying outside the regions that are mutated in the B.1.351 and B.1.1.7 variants. The whole spike protein was spanned by vaccine-associated CD4 TCRs, and dominant responses were seen in regions 160-218 and 743-854. Conclusions about previously exposed vaccinees are limited, since just six AZD1222 recipients were seropositive for SARS-CoV-2 at baseline. After two AZD1222 doses, spike-specific TCR breadth and depth were significantly higher than at day 0 and than in MenACWY recipients.

From the cysteine through the phenylalanine, the CDR3 covers 16 amino acids. Only the CDR3 region is kept as DNA, spanning 48 bases read in frame from base 1. CDR1 and CDR2, per the germline V gene, are SGDLS and YYNGEE. The junction shows trimming of 0 bases on V and 3 bases on J, plus 16 bases between the germline ends. The rearrangement joined TRBV9 to TRBJ2-7; the D region may be TRBD1 or TRBD2, each matching 6 bases equally. This specimen consisted of peripheral blood, obtained on day 0 of AZD1222 vaccination. This clonotype originated in an adult in good health. Here is the DNA: TGTGCCAGCAGCGTAGAGGGGACTGGAGGGGGCTACGAGCAGTACTTC. It translates as CASSVEGTGGGYEQYF. The full variable domain, completed from the reference TRBV9 and TRBJ2-7 proteins outside the CDR3, reads DSGVTQTPKHLITATGQRVTLRCSPRSGDLSVYWYQQSLDQGLQFLIQYYNGEERAKGNILERFSAQQFPDLHSELNLSSLELGDSALYFCASSVEGTGGGYEQYFGPGTRLTVT.